The 20 T cell receptor beta chains reported below all come from one sample, sequenced in a study of identifying expanded T cells in peripheral blood. Here immunoSEQ multiplex PCR was the method, and the copy in TCRdb shows in-frame clones only, minus some. The repertoire has 100,000 to 110,000 clones, 88% of them found once; the top ten carry 5.5%. Sequences were obtained from blood. The receptors stem from a person aged 18 to 75 in good health.

The genes are TRBV5-4 and TRBJ1-1; D ambiguous. V lost 2 bases to trimming and J lost 2 bases, with 7 bases between them. This CDR3 has 13 amino acids. CDR1 is SGHNT, CDR2 YYREEE, per germline (reference sequence). The CDR3 DNA is TGTGCCAGCAGCTTTTCAGTAAACACTGAAGCTTTCTTT. As protein: CASSFSVNTEAFF. The full variable domain, with the rest looked up from reference TRBV5-4 and TRBJ1-1, is ETGVTQSPTHLIKTRGQQVTLRCSSQSGHNTVSWYQQALGQGPQFIFQYYREEENGRGNFPPRFSGLQFPNYSSELNVNALELDDSALYLCASSFSVNTEAFFGQGTRLTVV.

This sequence joins TRBV6-1 and TRBJ1-2, with TRBD1 as a possible D gene (6 bases). The germline V gene has CDR1 MNHNS and CDR2 SASEGT. This CDR3 has 15 amino acids. V dropped 1 base and J dropped 4 bases, with 13 bases sitting between them. Written as DNA, the CDR3 is TGTGCCAGCAGTGAAGAAGGAGGGGGAGGCTATGGCTACACCTTC. Protein product: CASSEEGGGGYGYTF.

This chain joins TRBV5-1 and TRBJ1-6; TRBD1 is a possible D gene (6 bases). V dropped 0 bases and J dropped 9 bases, with 10 bases sitting between them. Per germline, CDR1 SGHRS and CDR2 YFSETQ. There are 14 residues in the CDR3. The CDR3 loop is CASSLEGGVSPLHF. CDR3 nucleotides: TGCGCCAGCAGCTTGGAAGGGGGAGTTTCACCCCTCCACTTT.

The CDR3, as DNA: TGTGCCAGCAGCGTAGCGCCCTGGACTAGCGGAGATTACAATGAGCAGTTCTTC. Its translation: CASSVAPWTSGDYNEQFF. This chain connects TRBV9 to TRBJ2-1; the match to TRBD2 covers 10 bases. The CDR3 totals 18 residues. Germline V lookup: CDR1 SGDLS, CDR2 YYNGEE. The V and J ends lost 0 bases and 4 bases, in that order; junction bases with no gene match: 10. Combining the CDR3 with reference TRBV9 and TRBJ2-1 gives the whole variable domain DSGVTQTPKHLITATGQRVTLRCSPRSGDLSVYWYQQSLDQGLQFLIQYYNGEERAKGNILERFSAQQFPDLHSELNLSSLELGDSALYFCASSVAPWTSGDYNEQFFGPGTRLTVL.

Turning to this clone: At the DNA level, this CDR3 is encoded by other sequences in the same sample as well. This chain links TRBV14 with TRBJ2-3; D remains unclear. CDR1 SGHDN and CDR2 FVKESK come from the germline V gene. This CDR3 region has 14 residues. Trimming pared 1 base from V and 2 bases from J, leaving 7 bases between. The CDR3 DNA reads as TGTGCCAGCAGCCAAGGTCGCCACACAGATACGCAGTATTTT. This codes for CASSQGRHTDTQYF.

The genes are TRBV5-1 and TRBJ2-6; 12 bases are a match to TRBD2. V lost 4 bases, J lost 2 bases, and 10 bases stayed unmatched. This CDR3 region has 19 residues. Germline-derived CDR1 and CDR2 are SGHRS and YFSETQ. CDR3 nucleotides: TGCGCCAGCAGCCCGGGAGCTAGCGGGAGGGCCGCTGGGGCCAACGTCCTGACTTTC. Protein product: CASSPGASGRAAGANVLTF.

The chain couples TRBV2 to TRBJ1-2, with 12 bases aligning to TRBD1. The J segment lost 7 bases and the V segment lost 6 bases, leaving 9 bases of the junction unmatched. The CDR3 extends over 15 amino acids. Germline loops: CDR1 SNHLY, CDR2 FYNNEI. CDR3 sequence reads: CASRGTGTGGSGYTF. In DNA, the CDR3 is TGTGCCAGCAGGGGCACCGGGACAGGGGGCTCTGGCTACACCTTC.

Turning to this clone: The junction does not match germline at one end; this may be a read error. This rearrangement joins TRBV11-3 to TRBJ2-1; the match to TRBD2 covers 7 bases. This CDR3 has 14 residues. Germline V gene sequence: CDR1 SGHNT, CDR2 YENEEA. The CDR3 is CASTLGTKDNEQFF. CDR3 DNA: TGTGCCAGCACCTTAGGGACTAAAGACAATGAGCAGTTCTTC.

V usage is TRBV5-1 and J usage is TRBJ1-6; no firm D call. Trimming removed 6 bases from V and 8 bases from J, with 12 bases in between. Germline-derived CDR1 and CDR2 are SGHRS and YFSETQ. The CDR3 runs to 13 residues. The CDR3: CASTENWDSPLHF. DNA for the CDR3: TGCGCCAGCACCGAGAACTGGGATTCACCCCTCCACTTT.

The rearrangement joins TRBV7-3 to TRBJ1-1; 7 bases match TRBD1. The V and J ends lost 4 bases and 7 bases, in that order; junction bases with no gene match: 6. The CDR3 loop spans 13 amino acids. Germline V CDR1 and CDR2: SGHTA, FQGTGA. This chain's CDR3 is CASSYGTAVEAFF. The DNA for the CDR3 is TGTGCCAGCAGCTACGGGACAGCGGTTGAAGCTTTCTTT.

There are a few counts of this clone. The CDR3 bases are TGTGCCAGCAGCGTCGGGACAGGGGGCAGTTCACCCCTCCACTTT. Amino acids: CASSVGTGGSSPLHF. V gene TRBV9 combines with J gene TRBJ1-6, with 12 bases fitting TRBD1. The CDR3 is 15 amino acids. V lost 2 bases, J lost 9 bases, and 3 bases stayed unmatched. Germline V CDR1 and CDR2: SGDLS, YYNGEE.

For the CDR3, the DNA is TGCGCCAGCAGCTCCGGGACAGGGGATAGAGGGGAGCAGTTCTTC. As protein: CASSSGTGDRGEQFF. This chain connects TRBV5-1 to TRBJ2-1, with 10 bases fitting TRBD1. The germline V gene encodes CDR1 SGHRS and CDR2 YFSETQ. V shed 3 bases, J shed 10 bases, and the junction held 10 bases outside the gene matches. The CDR3 has 15 amino acids.

The chain combines TRBV19 with TRBJ2-7; D could derive from TRBD1 or TRBD2 (5 bases each). The CDR3 contains 14 residues. Germline loops: CDR1 LNHDA, CDR2 SQIVND (reference sequence). V shed 2 bases and J shed 7 bases, with 15 bases lying between them. The CDR3 region has the DNA TGTGCCAGTAGTATATATCGGGGCTCGGGAGAGCAGTACTTC. It specifies CASSIYRGSGEQYF. The variable domain in full, with the rest retrieved from reference TRBV19 and TRBJ2-7, is DGGITQSPKYLFRKEGQNVTLSCEQNLNHDAMYWYRQDPGQGLRLIYYSQIVNDFQKGDIAEGYSVSREKKESFPLTVTSAQKNPTAFYLCASSIYRGSGEQYFGPGTRLTVT.

This chain links TRBV11-2 with TRBJ1-6; D is unclear. The V end lost 1 base, the J end lost 4 bases, and 11 bases lay between the germline ends. CDR3 length equals 16 residues. In germline, CDR1 is SGHAT, CDR2 FQNNGV. The DNA for the CDR3 is TGTGCCAGCAGCTTAGTAAAGGGCCTTTATAATTCACCCCTCCACTTT. Its translation: CASSLVKGLYNSPLHF.

The V call is TRBV13, the J call TRBJ2-6; D call uncertain. The V end lost 11 bases, the J end lost 2 bases, and 7 bases lay between the germline ends. From germline, CDR1 is PRHDT and CDR2 FYEKMQ (reference sequence). The CDR3 has 12 residues. The CDR3 DNA reads TGTGCCCCACTACCTGGGGCCAACGTCCTGACTTTC. This gives the protein CAPLPGANVLTF.

The chain has TRBV6-6 and TRBJ2-7, with D unresolved. CDR1 and CDR2 (germline): MNHNY, SVGAGI (reference sequence). The CDR3 runs to 12 residues. The germline V and J ends were trimmed by 6 bases and 6 bases, with 12 bases remaining between them. CDR3 protein: CASRDSFREQYF. CDR3 DNA: TGTGCCAGCAGGGATTCCTTTCGCGAGCAGTACTTC.

The chain couples TRBV18 to TRBJ1-6; D is perhaps TRBD1 (5 bases). CDR3 length: 13 residues. The germline V and J ends were trimmed by 6 bases and 9 bases, with 12 bases remaining between them. Germline V gene data show CDR1 as KGHSH and CDR2 as LQKENI. DNA of the CDR3: TGTGCCAGCTCGGGAGAAGGGACTTCACCCCTCCACTTT. Its protein product is CASSGEGTSPLHF.

The rearrangement joins TRBV19 to TRBJ1-2; tentative D call: TRBD1 (5 bases). V shed 0 bases and J shed 5 bases, with 13 bases lying between them. Germline V gene data show CDR1 as LNHDA and CDR2 as SQIVND (reference sequence). The CDR3 has 15 residues. The CDR3 protein is CASSIDSRQTYGYTF. For the CDR3, the DNA is TGTGCCAGTAGTATAGATTCGCGACAGACATATGGCTACACCTTC.

This chain uses TRBV6-5 with TRBJ1-2; 7 positions match TRBD1. Germline CDR1 MNHEY, CDR2 SVGAGI. V lost 3 bases and J lost 6; bases outside the gene matches: 10. This CDR3 has 15 residues. The CDR3 loop is CASSYTTGRRNGYTF. The CDR3 DNA sequence: TGTGCCAGCAGTTATACGACAGGGAGGAGGAATGGCTACACCTTC.

The chain employs TRBV10-3 and TRBJ1-2; D ambiguous. Looked up from germline, CDR1 is ENHRY and CDR2 is SYGVKD. The CDR3 spans 15 residues. Trimming stripped 0 bases from V and 3 bases from J, with 11 bases between. Here the CDR3 reads CAISESSNTYYGYTF. In nucleotides, the CDR3 is TGTGCCATCAGTGAGTCTAGCAACACCTACTATGGCTACACCTTC.